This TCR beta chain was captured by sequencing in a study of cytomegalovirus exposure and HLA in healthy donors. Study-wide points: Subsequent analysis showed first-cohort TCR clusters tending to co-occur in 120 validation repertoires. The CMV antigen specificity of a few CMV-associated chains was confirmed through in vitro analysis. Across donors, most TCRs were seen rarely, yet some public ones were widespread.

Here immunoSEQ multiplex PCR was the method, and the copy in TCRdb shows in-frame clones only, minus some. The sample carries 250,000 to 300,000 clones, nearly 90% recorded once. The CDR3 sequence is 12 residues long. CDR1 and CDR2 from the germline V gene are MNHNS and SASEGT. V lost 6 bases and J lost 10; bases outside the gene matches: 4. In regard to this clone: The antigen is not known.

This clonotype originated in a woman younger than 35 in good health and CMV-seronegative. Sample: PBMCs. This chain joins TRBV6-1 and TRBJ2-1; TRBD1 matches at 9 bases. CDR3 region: CASSRDRDEQFF. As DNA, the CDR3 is TGTGCCAGCAGCCGGGACAGGGACGAGCAGTTCTTC.